A selection of T cell receptor beta chains follows, all from one sample in a study of blood T cell repertoires in COVID-19. The method was immunoSEQ multiplex PCR; TCRdb's version includes in-frame clones alone and lacks a portion of them. The sample gives some 160,000 clones, 84% of which show up once; about 2.5% is in the top ten. Sequenced input: peripheral blood. Receptor source: a woman of 80 years or more with COVID-19, enrolled during active disease. Each CDR3 is given with its conserved first and last residue. A D gene is named only where the DNA matches it firmly.

TRBJ2-7 | TRBD2 | TRBV5-1 | TGCGCCAGCAGCTTGGTGATGGCGGGAGGCGCTTCCTACGAGCAGTACTTC | CASSLVMAGGASYEQYF
TRBJ2-2 | NA | TRBV19 | TGTGCCAGTAGGACGGTGAGGGACACCGGGGAGCTGTTTTTT | CASRTVRDTGELFF
TRBJ1-2 | NA | TRBV5-1 | TGCGCCAGCAGCTTGGGGCCTGCAGGATCAAACTATGGCTACACCTTC | CASSLGPAGSNYGYTF
TRBJ1-5 | NA | TRBV3-1/TRBV3-2 | TGTGCCAGCAGCCGTGGGGGGGGCAGCAATCAGCCCCAGCATTTT | CASSRGGGSNQPQHF
TRBJ2-5 | TRBD2 | TRBV20-1 | TGCAGTGCTAGTACTAGCGGAGAGACCCAGTACTTC | CSASTSGETQYF
TRBJ2-1 | NA | TRBV3-1/TRBV3-2 | TGTGCCAGCAGCCAAGCCTTTTCAGCGGGTCCGTCCTACAATGAGCAGTTCTTC | CASSQAFSAGPSYNEQFF
TRBJ1-1 | TRBD1 | TRBV9 | TGTGCCAGCAGCTCAAGACAGGGGGCTTTGGGTTACACTGAAGCTTTCTTT | CASSSRQGALGYTEAFF
TRBJ2-7 | TRBD2 | TRBV2 | TGTGCCAGCAGTGGAGGACTAGCGGGGGACTACGAGCAGTACTTC | CASSGGLAGDYEQYF
TRBJ1-2 | TRBD1 | TRBV6-6 | TGTGCCAGCAGTTTTGGACAGGGGAGCTATGGCTACACCTTC | CASSFGQGSYGYTF
TRBJ1-6 | NA | TRBV6-5 | TGTGCCAGCAGTTACCTAAAACAGGGAGCCAATTCACCCCTCCACTTT | CASSYLKQGANSPLHF